The T cell receptor beta chain described here comes from a study of human CD8 memory T cell subsets. The germline V gene encodes CDR1 MDHEN and CDR2 SYDVKM. This CDR3 contains 17 residues. By UMI-labeled 5' RACE, the TCR beta libraries were made. One entry per CDR3 protein, without DNA, is what TCRdb gives after re-calling the 5' RACE reads. This sample's clone table lists around 10,000 distinct CDR3 sequences. The V gene is TRBV28, the J gene TRBJ2-3; TCRdb reports TRBD2, a call that lacks DNA to check it against. The source of this sequence is a human donor in good health. The sample consisted of CD8+ T cells from PBMCs. CDR3 protein: CASRAFPGLGVPDTQYF.